The count of the clone carrying this T cell receptor beta chain is one. Antigen: not known. PCR or immunohistochemistry showed mismatch repair deficiency in every enrolled patient. TCRs were sequenced from a few patients responding to pembrolizumab. This entry comes from a study of PD-1 blockade in mismatch repair-deficient tumors. As for the study in general: Patients had about a dozen mismatch repair-deficient cancer types, all previously treated and progressing. Findings and limits, study-wide: Rapid post-treatment expansion, then contraction, generally preceding radiologic response, marked tumor-resident clones.

CDR1 and CDR2 (germline): SGHDT, YYEEEE. V lost 2 bases, J lost 1 base, and 13 bases lay in between. The CDR3 has 16 residues. Assay: immunoSEQ multiplex PCR; the TCRdb copy retains only in-frame clones and omits some. The repertoire includes 40,000 or so clones, 80% to 85% of them detected once, and about 1.1% sits in the top ten. This chain uses TRBV5-6 with TRBJ2-1; possibly TRBD2 for D (5 bases). The origin of this receptor is an adult with mismatch repair-deficient cancer. This sample comprised PBMCs, obtained roughly nine months after starting pembrolizumab. CDR3 coding DNA: TGTGCCAGCAGCTTCAGTTCCGGGATATCCTACAATGAGCAGTTCTTC. Protein product: CASSFSSGISYNEQFF.